The 22 T cell receptor beta chains given below trace back to one sample, sequenced in a study of blood T cells in healthy people across ages. The use of a sample-barcoded 5' primer and a J-beta primer mix characterized a second PCR of about 7 to 12 cycles. In TCRdb, the 5' RACE reads were re-called with MiXCR into one record per CDR3 protein. The data hold 450,000 to 650,000 distinct CDR3 sequences, with 24% observed a single time. These data are also associated with another study on T cells of mothers and their children.

The material sequenced was blood. These receptors originate from a boy aged 5-17 years in good health.

There are a few counts of this clonotype. The chain combines TRBV9 with TRBJ2-1; D is possibly TRBD2 (5 bases). Trimming cost V 0 bases and J 0 bases, with 10 bases left between them. Germline V gene sequence: CDR1 SGDLS, CDR2 YYNGEE. CDR3 length: 16 amino acids. The CDR3 sequence is CASSVGGSSSYNEQFF. In DNA form, the CDR3 reads TGTGCCAGCAGCGTAGGCGGGTCAAGCTCCTACAATGAGCAGTTCTTC.

The chain employs TRBV10-3 and TRBJ2-5, with 11 bases matching TRBD1. Germline trimming cut 4 bases from V and 5 bases from J; bases unmatched to any gene: 9. Per germline, CDR1 ENHRY and CDR2 SYGVKD. The CDR3 is 16 amino acids. CDR3 sequence (DNA): TGTGCCATCAGTGGTAACGGACAGGGGGCGGCGGAGACCCAGTACTTC. Translating gives CAISGNGQGAAETQYF.

The chain is built from TRBV7-9 and TRBJ2-3, with D perhaps given as TRBD1 or TRBD2 (5 bases each). In germline, CDR1 is SEHNR, CDR2 FQNEAQ (reference sequence). The V end was cut by 3 bases, the J end by 4 bases, with 8 bases between. The CDR3 is made up of 13 amino acids. As DNA, the CDR3 is TGTGCCAGCAGCTTCGGGGCCCCAGATACGCAGTATTTT. Its protein product is CASSFGAPDTQYF.

This clonotype was counted a few times. The chain links TRBV2 to TRBJ2-5; D unclear. Germline V gene data show CDR1 as SNHLY and CDR2 as FYNNEI. The ends were cut back, 6 bases at V and 2 bases at J, with 10 bases in the middle. CDR3 length equals 13 residues. Written as DNA, the CDR3 is TGTGCCAGCAGGGGCGACGTTCAAGAGACCCAGTACTTC. It yields the protein CASRGDVQETQYF.

This clonotype was detected a few times. The chain has TRBV24-1 and TRBJ2-7; 11 nucleotides line up with TRBD1. Losses at the gene ends were 4 bases for V and 3 bases for J; bases not matched to a gene: 4. The CDR3 consists of 15 residues. CDR1 is KGHDR and CDR2 is SFDVKD in the germline V gene. In DNA form, the CDR3 reads TGTGCCACCAGTGACCCCGGGACAGGGGGCTACGAGCAGTACTTC. Encoded protein: CATSDPGTGGYEQYF.

CDR3 amino acids: CSAPAPLLADSSYNEQFF. The CDR3 nucleotides are TGCAGTGCCCCCGCCCCCTTACTAGCGGATAGCTCCTACAATGAGCAGTTCTTC. V is TRBV20-1 and J is TRBJ2-1, with 8 bases matching TRBD2. V shed 6 bases, J shed 0 bases, and the junction held 16 bases outside the gene matches. Germline V CDR1 and CDR2: DFQATT, SNEGSKA (reference sequence). This CDR3 spans 18 amino acids.

This clonotype was found many times. This chain uses TRBV7-9 with TRBJ2-5, with 10 bases lining up with TRBD1. The CDR3 loop spans 16 amino acids. J gave up 5 bases and V 2 bases, and 8 bases lay outside the gene matches. Germline CDR1 is SEHNR and CDR2 is FQNEAQ (reference sequence). CDR3 in amino acids: CASSLFRTGGRETQYF. CDR3 in DNA: TGTGCCAGCAGCTTATTTCGGACAGGGGGTCGGGAGACCCAGTACTTC. Full variable domain (outside the CDR3, taken from reference TRBV7-9 and TRBJ2-5): DTGVSQNPRHKITKRGQNVTFRCDPISEHNRLYWYRQTLGQGPEFLTYFQNEAQLEKSRLLSDRFSAERPKGSFSTLEIQRTEQGDSAMYLCASSLFRTGGRETQYFGPGTRLLVL.

The rearrangement uses TRBV6-5 and TRBJ2-6; unclear D gene. There are 16 residues in the CDR3. The ends were cut back, 0 bases at V and 2 bases at J, with 8 bases in the middle. The germline V gene has CDR1 MNHEY and CDR2 SVGAGI. The CDR3 loop reads CASSYSNSPGANVLTF. CDR3 DNA sequence: TGTGCCAGCAGTTACTCGAACAGCCCTGGGGCCAACGTCCTGACTTTC.

In DNA, the CDR3 is TGCAGTGCTAGCCTACTAGCGGGTCAGACCGGGGAGCTGTTTTTT. It specifies CSASLLAGQTGELFF. The chain uses TRBV20-1 and TRBJ2-2; TRBD2 matches at 9 bases. The CDR3 runs 15 residues. CDR1 and CDR2 from the germline V gene are DFQATT and SNEGSKA (reference sequence). V was clipped by 3 bases and J by 5 bases; unmatched bases: 7.

The rearrangement joins TRBV6-2 or TRBV6-3 to TRBJ2-7; 7 positions agree with TRBD2. The ends lost 6 bases at V and 6 bases at J; junction bases unmatched: 11. The CDR3 runs 14 residues. Germline V lookup: CDR1 MNHEY, CDR2 SVGEGT. CDR3: CASRMTSSSLEQYF. The CDR3 DNA sequence: TGTGCCAGCAGGATGACTAGCTCGTCACTCGAGCAGTACTTC.

The chain recombines TRBV7-9 with TRBJ1-4; 7 bases align to TRBD1. Germline loops: CDR1 SEHNR, CDR2 FQNEAQ (reference sequence). This CDR3 region has 16 residues. V was pared by 6 bases and J by 5 bases, with 12 bases of the junction left unmatched. The CDR3 reads CASSSPAEGANEKLFF. The CDR3 nucleotides are TGTGCCAGCAGTTCCCCCGCGGAGGGGGCCAATGAAAAACTGTTTTTT.

The V and J genes are TRBV7-9 and TRBJ1-2; the D is unclear. CDR1 is SEHNR, CDR2 FQNEAQ, per germline (reference sequence). The CDR3 runs 14 residues. Trimming removed 4 bases at V and 6 bases at J, with 15 bases between. The CDR3 loop reads CASSSHSLTHGYTF. The CDR3 coding sequence is TGTGCCAGCAGCTCACACTCCTTAACCCATGGCTACACCTTC. Based on the CDR3 plus reference TRBV7-9 and TRBJ1-2, the full variable domain is DTGVSQNPRHKITKRGQNVTFRCDPISEHNRLYWYRQTLGQGPEFLTYFQNEAQLEKSRLLSDRFSAERPKGSFSTLEIQRTEQGDSAMYLCASSSHSLTHGYTFGSGTRLTVV.

At least ten counts were recorded for this clonotype. The CDR3 protein is CASSRDFLANYGYTF. CDR3 nucleotides: TGTGCCAGCAGCCGCGACTTCCTGGCTAACTATGGCTACACCTTC. The rearrangement joins TRBV7-2 to TRBJ1-2; D is undetermined. The CDR3 length is 15 residues. Trimming pared 5 bases from V and 0 bases from J, leaving 13 bases between. Germline V gives CDR1 SGHTA, CDR2 FQGNSA.

The chain carries TRBV5-1 and TRBJ2-5; D may be TRBD2 (6 bases). Germline values: CDR1 SGHRS, CDR2 YFSETQ. V was cut by 1 base and J by 1 base, with 11 bases left in between. This CDR3 comprises 15 residues. In nucleotides, the CDR3 is TGCGCCAGCAGCTTGTCCGGGAGCCTCCAAGAGACCCAGTACTTC. Translated: CASSLSGSLQETQYF.

This chain joins TRBV25-1 and TRBJ2-5; D is unresolved. Trimming left V 1 base short and J 5 bases short, with 5 bases between. The length of the CDR3 is 12 residues. Germline loops: CDR1 MGHDK, CDR2 SYGVNS. The DNA for the CDR3 is TGTGCCAGCAGTGAATCTTTGGAGACCCAGTACTTC. Protein product: CASSESLETQYF.

This clonotype was counted a few times. The genes are TRBV7-2 and TRBJ1-2; no reliable D call. V was cut by 5 bases and J by 1 base, with 5 bases left in between. Germline V gene sequence: CDR1 SGHTA, CDR2 FQGNSA. This CDR3 contains 12 residues. CDR3 DNA: TGTGCCAGCAGCCCCTATAACTATGGCTACACCTTC. Its translation is CASSPYNYGYTF.

Only a few counts were recorded for this clonotype. The gene calls are TRBV4-1 and TRBJ1-4; D remains ambiguous. The V end was cut by 0 bases, the J end by 0 bases, with 17 bases between. This CDR3 has 19 amino acids. Germline V gene sequence: CDR1 MGHRA, CDR2 YSYEKL. DNA of the CDR3: TGCGCCAGCAGCCAAGACTCCCTCACGGGGAGACCAACTAATGAAAAACTGTTTTTT. Translation: CASSQDSLTGRPTNEKLFF.

The sample holds a few counts of this clonotype. CDR3 sequence reads: CAISESTWQENYGYTF. In DNA form, the CDR3 reads TGTGCCATCAGTGAGTCGACTTGGCAGGAGAATTATGGCTACACCTTC. The V call is TRBV10-3, the J call TRBJ1-2; D remains unclear. V was cut by 0 bases and J by 5 bases, with 16 bases left in between. The CDR3 spans 16 residues. CDR1 and CDR2 from the germline V gene are ENHRY and SYGVKD.

This clonotype was counted between two and nine times. The chain carries TRBV29-1 and TRBJ2-3; the D call may be TRBD1 or TRBD2 (5 bases each). This CDR3 has 14 residues. CDR1 is SQVTM, CDR2 ANQGSEA, per germline. Trimming pared 6 bases from V and 0 bases from J, leaving 13 bases between. In nucleotides, the CDR3 is TGCAGCGTCCTCGAGGGGTCCAGCACAGATACGCAGTATTTT. Translating it yields CSVLEGSSTDTQYF.

J is TRBJ2-2 and V is TRBV7-2; D is unclear. CDR1 is SGHTA, CDR2 FQGNSA, per germline. CDR3 length: 16 residues. Trimming took off 1 base at V and 3 bases at J, with 12 bases between the two ends. CDR3 sequence reads: CASSLGGGFYTGELFF. The DNA for the CDR3 is TGTGCCAGCAGCTTAGGGGGTGGATTCTACACCGGGGAGCTGTTTTTT.

This clonotype was observed a few times. The chain joins TRBV7-2 to TRBJ1-6; tentatively, D is TRBD1 (6 bases). V lost 1 base, J lost 9 bases, and 10 bases lay in between. Germline CDR1 reads SGHTA; CDR2 reads FQGNSA. The CDR3 contains 14 residues. CDR3 sequence reads: CASSLDRVTSPLHF. The CDR3 region has the DNA TGTGCCAGCAGCTTAGACAGGGTCACTTCACCCCTCCACTTT.

The chain uses TRBV20-1 and TRBJ2-1; D not resolved. Germline assignment: CDR1 DFQATT and CDR2 SNEGSKA (reference sequence). The CDR3 is 14 amino acids. V lost 5 bases and J lost 4, with 15 bases in between. CDR3 loop: CSAWTREIYNEQFF. As DNA, the CDR3 is TGCAGTGCTTGGACCAGAGAAATTTACAATGAGCAGTTCTTC.